Below, 30 T cell receptor beta chains from the same sample are listed, as sequenced in a study of T cell repertoires in cytomegalovirus infection. TCRdb reprocessed the reads via MiXCR and lists one record per CDR3 protein. The data show approximately 500,000 distinct CDR3 sequences, with about 15% seen just once and 20% to 30% held by the top ten. What was sequenced was CD8+ T cells from PBMCs. Receptors were obtained from a human donor in good health (CMV status not recorded). Some clones in this sample may be carry-over from other donors' samples.

This chain uses TRBV27 with TRBJ1-2, with 10 bases aligning to TRBD1. Per the germline V gene, CDR1 is MNHEY and CDR2 is SMNVEV (reference sequence). Trimming removed 6 bases from V and 4 bases from J; junction bases left unmatched: 14. The CDR3 loop spans 17 amino acids. The CDR3 DNA reads TGTGCCAGCAGCTCGACTCCCGGGACAGGGGCCGCCTATGGCTACACCTTC. It yields the protein CASSSTPGTGAAYGYTF.

This clonotype came up many times. V usage is TRBV11-2 and J usage is TRBJ1-6; TRBD1 matches 7 bases. The CDR3 is made up of 17 amino acids. Germline lookup yields CDR1 SGHAT and CDR2 FQNNGV. The ends lost 0 bases at V and 4 bases at J; junction bases unmatched: 6. The CDR3 loop reads CASSLEQGRKYNSPLHF. CDR3 coding DNA: TGTGCCAGCAGCTTAGAACAGGGGCGGAAGTATAATTCACCCCTCCACTTT.

This clonotype was picked up a small number of times. This chain uses TRBV19 with TRBJ2-2; 8 bases line up with TRBD1. J gave up 4 bases and V 5 bases, and 6 bases lay outside the gene matches. Looked up from germline, CDR1 is LNHDA and CDR2 is SQIVND (reference sequence). This CDR3 is 15 amino acids long. The CDR3 reads CASSQDREGTGELFF. CDR3 in DNA: TGTGCCAGTAGTCAGGACAGGGAAGGCACCGGGGAGCTGTTTTTT. Full variable domain (rest looked up from reference TRBV19 and TRBJ2-2): DGGITQSPKYLFRKEGQNVTLSCEQNLNHDAMYWYRQDPGQGLRLIYYSQIVNDFQKGDIAEGYSVSREKKESFPLTVTSAQKNPTAFYLCASSQDREGTGELFFGEGSRLTVL.

J is TRBJ2-5 and V is TRBV2, with 9 bases aligning to TRBD1. From germline, CDR1 is SNHLY and CDR2 FYNNEI. Trimming took 1 base from V and 2 from J; bases not matched to a gene: 5. The CDR3 extends over 16 amino acids. CDR3 region: CASSEEGQGLQETQYF. The CDR3 DNA reads TGTGCCAGCAGTGAAGAGGGACAGGGATTACAAGAGACCCAGTACTTC.

This clonotype was seen only a few times. The chain combines TRBV4-1 with TRBJ1-2, with 10 bases lining up with TRBD1. Germline assignment: CDR1 MGHRA and CDR2 YSYEKL. V lost 1 base to trimming and J lost 7 bases; unmatched junction nucleotides: 12. CDR3 length: 17 residues. In DNA, the CDR3 is TGCGCCAGCAGCCAAGTACGCACGGGGACAGGGGTCGCTGGCTACACCTTC. It yields the protein CASSQVRTGTGVAGYTF.

There are a few counts of this clonotype. The gene calls are TRBV3-1 and TRBJ2-2; D call uncertain. This CDR3 spans 15 amino acids. Trimming left V 1 base short and J 3 bases short, with 9 bases between. Germline values: CDR1 LGHDT, CDR2 YNNKEL (reference sequence). CDR3 sequence: CASSQAGEHTGELFF. CDR3 DNA: TGTGCCAGCAGCCAAGCGGGCGAGCACACCGGGGAGCTGTTTTTT.

This chain uses TRBV2 with TRBJ1-2; 7 nucleotides agree with TRBD1. Per germline, CDR1 SNHLY and CDR2 FYNNEI. This CDR3 contains 14 residues. J gave up 2 bases and V 6 bases, and 6 bases lay outside the gene matches. The CDR3 DNA is TGTGCCAGCAGGAATACAGGGGCCAACTATGGCTACACCTTC. The encoded protein is CASRNTGANYGYTF.

This clonotype was counted between two and nine times. V is TRBV6-1 and J is TRBJ2-7, with D tentatively TRBD1 (5 bases). The germline V gene encodes CDR1 MNHNS and CDR2 SASEGT. This CDR3 region has 12 residues. The V end was cut by 7 bases, the J end by 2 bases, with 9 bases between. CDR3 coding DNA: TGTGCCAGCAAGGACACCACCTACGAGCAGTACTTC. This codes for CASKDTTYEQYF.

This clonotype showed up many times. The chain has TRBV6-5 and TRBJ2-1; 9 bases are shared with TRBD2. This CDR3 has 12 amino acids. CDR1 and CDR2 (germline): MNHEY, SVGAGI. The trim removed 7 bases at V and 10 bases at J, leaving 5 bases unmatched. The CDR3 spells CASTSGVPEQFF. CDR3 nucleotides: TGTGCCAGCACTAGCGGGGTTCCAGAGCAGTTCTTC.

This clonotype was picked up a small number of times. V is TRBV6-6 and J is TRBJ2-1; 7 bases fit TRBD2. The CDR3 is 14 residues long. Germline-derived CDR1 and CDR2 are MNHNY and SVGAGI (reference sequence). The V gene end was trimmed by 7 bases and the J gene end by 3 bases; junction bases not matched to a gene: 6. The CDR3 DNA reads TGTGCCAGCACTCACTGGGACTACTACAATGAGCAGTTCTTC. It specifies CASTHWDYYNEQFF.

This chain links TRBV7-3 with TRBJ1-3; D is unresolved. The CDR3 is 15 residues long. Germline CDR1 and CDR2: SGHTA and FQGTGA. Trimming removed 4 bases at V and 0 bases at J, with 10 bases between. The CDR3 is CASSSSASSGNTIYF. The CDR3 bases are TGTGCCAGCAGCTCCTCAGCGAGCTCTGGAAACACCATATATTTT.

This clonotype was seen repeatedly, ten times or more. The J gene is TRBJ2-7, the V gene TRBV11-1, with D possibly being TRBD1 (5 bases). Germline V gene lookup returns CDR1 SGHAT and CDR2 FQDESV (reference sequence). Trimming shortened V by 1 base and J by 3 bases, and 10 bases separated the two germline ends. The CDR3 loop spans 14 amino acids. The CDR3 loop reads CASSLVTGRYEQYF. The CDR3 nucleotides are TGTGCCAGCAGCTTAGTCACAGGTCGCTACGAGCAGTACTTC.

Many counts were recorded for this clonotype. This rearrangement joins TRBV6-5 to TRBJ1-2; D is perhaps TRBD1 (5 bases). The CDR3 is made up of 14 amino acids. Trimming left V 2 bases short and J 4 bases short, with 11 bases between. Germline CDR1 reads MNHEY; CDR2 reads SVGAGI. CDR3 nucleotides: TGTGCCAGCAGTTACGGGGGTGAGGGCTATGGCTACACCTTC. Protein sequence: CASSYGGEGYGYTF.

This clonotype appeared many times. V is TRBV12-3 or TRBV12-4 and J is TRBJ2-1; 11 bases align to TRBD2. V lost 2 bases, J lost 9 bases, and 6 bases stayed unmatched. The length of the CDR3 is 15 residues. This CDR3 is CASSLSSGGSTEQFF. CDR3 nucleotides: TGTGCCAGCAGTTTATCTAGCGGGGGGAGCACTGAGCAGTTCTTC.

This clonotype appeared a few times. The chain combines TRBV28 with TRBJ2-7; a weak D match, TRBD2 (5 bases). The CDR3 runs to 14 residues. Trimming removed 3 bases from V and 0 bases from J, with 9 bases in between. Germline CDR1 is MDHEN and CDR2 is SYDVKM. The CDR3 DNA is TGTGCCAGCAGTTTCACGGACTTCTCCTACGAGCAGTACTTC. Translation: CASSFTDFSYEQYF.

About this clonotype itself: A read error may account for a junction end that differs from germline. The chain has TRBV27 and TRBJ2-1; TRBD1 is a possible D gene (6 bases). The germline V gene encodes CDR1 MNHEY and CDR2 SMNVEV (reference sequence). The CDR3 is 15 residues long. The CDR3 bases are TGTGCCAGCAGTTTTAAGGGGGTTGCCTACAATGTGCAGTTCTTC. Translation: CASSFKGVAYNVQFF.

This clonotype has a handful of counts. V is TRBV19 and J is TRBJ1-5; unclear D gene. The V gene lost 6 bases and the J gene lost 3 bases, with 12 bases spanning the gap. Germline CDR1 LNHDA, CDR2 SQIVND (reference sequence). The CDR3 is made up of 14 amino acids. This chain's CDR3 is CASSLDSNNQPQHF. The DNA of the CDR3 is TGTGCCAGTAGCCTAGATTCCAACAATCAGCCCCAGCATTTT.

This sequence joins TRBV27 and TRBJ2-1; a possible D gene is TRBD1 (5 bases). Germline values: CDR1 MNHEY, CDR2 SMNVEV (reference sequence). V lost 6 bases to trimming and J lost 10 bases, with 19 bases between them. The CDR3 extends over 14 amino acids. The CDR3 reads CASSRPGGSGEQFF. CDR3 coding DNA: TGTGCCAGCAGCCGCCCGGGTGGGTCAGGGGAGCAGTTCTTC.

The chain is built from TRBV20-1 and TRBJ2-5; 10 nucleotides align to TRBD2. The CDR3 spans 17 residues. Per the germline V gene, CDR1 is DFQATT and CDR2 is SNEGSKA (reference sequence). The V segment lost 4 bases and the J segment 5 bases; nucleotides outside the gene matches: 16. As DNA, the CDR3 is TGCAGTGCTACTCCCCTAAAACTAGCGGGGACAGTGGAGACCCAGTACTTC. Translated: CSATPLKLAGTVETQYF.

This clonotype was found a few times. The gene calls are TRBV5-6 and TRBJ2-7; 9 bases map to TRBD1. CDR3 length: 14 amino acids. Trimming at V came to 4 bases and at J to 5 bases, leaving 7 bases not matched to a gene. In germline, CDR1 is SGHDT, CDR2 YYEEEE. CDR3 protein: CASSPGTGSDEQYF. CDR3 coding DNA: TGTGCCAGCAGCCCCGGGACAGGGAGTGACGAGCAGTACTTC. The full variable domain, its missing parts supplied by reference TRBV5-6 and TRBJ2-7, is DAGVTQSPTHLIKTRGQQVTLRCSPKSGHDTVSWYQQALGQGPQFIFQYYEEEERQRGNFPDRFSGHQFPNYSSELNVNALLLGDSALYLCASSPGTGSDEQYFGPGTRLTVT.

This clonotype was seen at least ten times. The chain links TRBV7-9 to TRBJ2-2, with D possibly TRBD1 on 5 matching bases. The CDR3 covers 13 residues. Per the germline V gene, CDR1 is SEHNR and CDR2 is FQNEAQ (reference sequence). With 7 bases removed from V and 4 bases from J, the gap between germline ends came to 10 bases. The DNA of the CDR3 is TGTGCCAGCAACCCGACAGTCACCGGGGAGCTGTTTTTT. It yields the protein CASNPTVTGELFF.

This clonotype was seen more than once but under ten times. This chain uses TRBV10-3 with TRBJ2-3; D is uncertain. The V gene lost 5 bases and the J gene lost 4 bases, with 13 bases spanning the gap. This CDR3 has 14 amino acids. Germline CDR1 is ENHRY and CDR2 is SYGVKD. CDR3 DNA sequence: TGTGCCATCAGTCCGGGCTCCTTGGCAGATACGCAGTATTTT. This codes for CAISPGSLADTQYF.

This clonotype has only a few counts. The V call is TRBV7-9, the J call TRBJ1-1, with D perhaps TRBD1 (5 bases). Germline V gives CDR1 SEHNR, CDR2 FQNEAQ (reference sequence). The CDR3 length is 16 residues. Trimming left V 5 bases short and J 1 base short, with 17 bases between. CDR3 sequence reads: CASSPEVGARNTEAFF. The CDR3 DNA sequence: TGTGCCAGCAGCCCGGAGGTCGGGGCGAGGAACACTGAAGCTTTCTTT.

This clonotype was observed at least ten times. The chain joins TRBV11-1 to TRBJ2-7, with 9 bases identical to TRBD1. Germline loops: CDR1 SGHAT, CDR2 FQDESV (reference sequence). Trimming removed 4 bases from V and 2 bases from J; junction bases left unmatched: 6. CDR3 length: 15 amino acids. CDR3 nucleotide sequence: TGTGCCAGCAGCTCACAGGGGGCCTTTCCCTACGAGCAGTACTTC. Amino acids: CASSSQGAFPYEQYF. Variable domain in full (rest from reference TRBV11-1 and TRBJ2-7): EAEVAQSPRYKITEKSQAVAFWCDPISGHATLYWYRQILGQGPELLVQFQDESVVDDSQLPKDRFSAERLKGVDSTLKIQPAELGDSAMYLCASSSQGAFPYEQYFGPGTRLTVT.

This clonotype has a handful of counts. The chain has TRBV30 and TRBJ2-7; either TRBD1 or TRBD2 may fit D (7 bases each). The CDR3 consists of 17 residues. V was shortened by 8 bases and J by 7 bases, with 33 bases between the two germline ends. Per germline, CDR1 GTSNPN and CDR2 SVGIG (reference sequence). CDR3 sequence (DNA): TGTGCCCGGGACAGCCAGGGGGGGGTCCGGGGACCAGGGGAGCAGTACTTC. Its protein product is CARDSQGGVRGPGEQYF.

V gene TRBV15 combines with J gene TRBJ1-5, with D perhaps TRBD1 (5 bases). Germline V lookup: CDR1 LNHNV, CDR2 YYDKDF (reference sequence). The CDR3 is made up of 15 amino acids. The ends were cut back, 5 bases at V and 1 base at J, with 12 bases in the middle. The CDR3 spells CATSGEGNSNQPQHF. As DNA, the CDR3 is TGTGCCACCAGCGGGGAGGGGAACAGCAATCAGCCCCAGCATTTT.

This clonotype was counted a few times. This chain connects TRBV7-6 to TRBJ2-2; D is unclear. The ends were cut back, 3 bases at V and 6 bases at J, with 8 bases in the middle. Germline CDR1 SGHVS, CDR2 FNYEAQ. This CDR3 region has 13 residues. The CDR3 DNA reads TGTGCCAGCAGCTTGTACGCGGCCGGGGAGCTGTTTTTT. Translation: CASSLYAAGELFF.

The CDR3 region is CASSVGTESQPQHF. The CDR3 bases are TGTGCCAGCAGCGTCGGGACAGAAAGTCAGCCCCAGCATTTT. The rearrangement uses TRBV9 and TRBJ1-5; TRBD1 agrees at 7 bases. The V and J ends lost 2 bases and 6 bases, in that order; junction bases with no gene match: 5. Germline V lookup: CDR1 SGDLS, CDR2 YYNGEE. The CDR3 has 14 amino acids. Variable domain in full (rest from reference TRBV9 and TRBJ1-5): DSGVTQTPKHLITATGQRVTLRCSPRSGDLSVYWYQQSLDQGLQFLIQYYNGEERAKGNILERFSAQQFPDLHSELNLSSLELGDSALYFCASSVGTESQPQHFGDGTRLSIL.

In its sample, this clonotype was seen many times. This chain connects TRBV5-5 to TRBJ2-1; 16 nucleotides align to TRBD2. This CDR3 comprises 15 residues. From germline, CDR1 is SGHKS and CDR2 YYEKEE (reference sequence). Unmatched junction bases numbered 4, after V lost 4 bases and J lost 9 bases. The chain's CDR3 is CASSGTSGGVSEQFF. The CDR3 nucleotides are TGTGCCAGCAGCGGGACTAGCGGGGGGGTTAGTGAGCAGTTCTTC.

This clonotype has just a few counts. The chain uses TRBV27 and TRBJ2-3, with 10 bases matching TRBD2. The V segment lost 6 bases and the J segment 3 bases; nucleotides outside the gene matches: 6. The CDR3 runs to 15 residues. Germline CDR1 reads MNHEY; CDR2 reads SMNVEV (reference sequence). The CDR3 region is CASRSGGARTDTQYF. In nucleotides, the CDR3 is TGTGCCAGCAGAAGCGGGGGGGCCCGGACAGATACGCAGTATTTT.